This is a list of T cell receptor beta chains from one sample in a study of technical replicates of blood from a handful of donors. Data came from immunoSEQ multiplex PCR; TCRdb stores just in-frame clones and leaves some out. The sample yields about 61,000 clones, around 97% seen once. Material: T cells isolated from PBMCs. These TCRs come from a human donor in good health. Both conserved end residues are part of each CDR3. Each record gives: V gene, clone size, J gene, D gene, CDR3 DNA, CDR3 protein. A D gene is named only where the DNA matches it firmly. Some rows mark clone size as missing; the rest say once, few, many or name a class of expanded clone.

V: TRBV18
size: once
J: TRBJ2-3
D: -
DNA: TGTGCCAGCTCACTTTTGGACAGCCGCACAGATACGCAGTATTTT
CDR3: CASSLLDSRTDTQYF

V: TRBV15
size: -
J: TRBJ2-5
D: -
DNA: TGTGCCACCAGCAGAGAGACCCGCGGAGGGACCCAGTACTTC
CDR3: CATSRETRGGTQYF

V: TRBV6-5
size: -
J: TRBJ2-1
D: -
DNA: TGTGCCAGCAGTTACTTGGGGGGGGCCGTCAAAAATGAGCAGTTCTTC
CDR3: CASSYLGGAVKNEQFF

V: TRBV29-1
size: -
J: TRBJ2-3
D: TRBD1
DNA: TGCAGCGTTGCCGTCGGACAGGGGGCAGGGGATACGCAGTATTTT
CDR3: CSVAVGQGAGDTQYF

V: TRBV27
size: once
J: TRBJ1-2
D: TRBD1
DNA: TGTGCCAGCAGGGGACAGGGTTCGGTGAACTATGGCTACACCTTC
CDR3: CASRGQGSVNYGYTF

V: TRBV5-4
size: -
J: TRBJ2-1
D: TRBD2
DNA: TGTGCCAGCACACCGAGTAGCGGGAGGAGGAATGAGCAGTTCTTC
CDR3: CASTPSSGRRNEQFF

V: TRBV5-6
size: -
J: TRBJ1-2
D: TRBD1
DNA: TGTGCCAGTCGACAGCCGACAGGGAGGAGGGGAGACTATGGCTACACCTTC
CDR3: CASRQPTGRRGDYGYTF

V: TRBV2
size: -
J: TRBJ1-1
D: -
DNA: TGTGCTACCGGCGGGGACACTGAAGCTTTCTTT
CDR3: CATGGDTEAFF

V: TRBV7-9
size: -
J: TRBJ1-1
D: -
DNA: TGTGCCAGCAGCTTAAGTGCAGTAAACACTGAAGCTTTCTTT
CDR3: CASSLSAVNTEAFF

V: TRBV29-1
size: -
J: TRBJ1-1
D: -
DNA: TGCAGCGTTGAAAATCAGGGAATCAACACTGAAGCTTTCTTT
CDR3: CSVENQGINTEAFF

V: TRBV5-1
size: -
J: TRBJ2-5
D: TRBD2
DNA: TGCGCCAGCAGCTTGGGACTAGCGGTCCAAGAGACCCAGTACTTC
CDR3: CASSLGLAVQETQYF

V: TRBV6-6
size: -
J: TRBJ2-2
D: -
DNA: TGTGCCAGCAGTTACTCTACAGGTGGCACCGGGGAGCTGTTTTTT
CDR3: CASSYSTGGTGELFF

V: TRBV19
size: -
J: TRBJ1-5
D: -
DNA: TGTGCCAGTAGTATAACGGGATCCCAGCCCCAGCATTTT
CDR3: CASSITGSQPQHF

V: TRBV28
size: -
J: TRBJ2-2
D: -
DNA: TGTGCCAGCAGTTCAGGTTCGAACACCGGGGAGCTGTTTTTT
CDR3: CASSSGSNTGELFF

V: TRBV28
size: -
J: TRBJ1-1
D: -
DNA: TGTGCCAGCAGTTTATTTCTGGGGGGTAACACTGAAGCTTTCTTT
CDR3: CASSLFLGGNTEAFF

V: TRBV11-1
size: -
J: TRBJ2-3
D: TRBD2
DNA: TGTGCCAGCAGCTCTAGGACTAGTAACACAGATACGCAGTATTTT
CDR3: CASSSRTSNTDTQYF

V: TRBV11-2
size: -
J: TRBJ1-2
D: -
DNA: TGTGCCAGCAGCTTAGTACTGACTAACTATGGCTACACCTTC
CDR3: CASSLVLTNYGYTF

V: TRBV11-2
size: -
J: TRBJ2-7
D: TRBD2
DNA: TGTGCCAGCAGACACGGGGGGTACGAGCAGTACTTC
CDR3: CASRHGGYEQYF

V: TRBV19
size: -
J: TRBJ2-1
D: TRBD2
DNA: TGTGCCACTAGGGGACTAGCGGGCCTCTCGGGGACCAATGAGCAGTTCTTC
CDR3: CATRGLAGLSGTNEQFF

V: TRBV11-2
size: -
J: TRBJ1-3
D: TRBD1
DNA: TGTGCCAGCAGCCAAGCACCGGGACAGATCCTTTTTTCTGGAAACACCATATATTTT
CDR3: CASSQAPGQILFSGNTIYF

V: TRBV18
size: -
J: TRBJ2-7
D: TRBD1
DNA: TGTGCCAGCGCCCGACAGGGTTTGGAGAACGAGCAGTACTTC
CDR3: CASARQGLENEQYF

V: TRBV6-1
size: -
J: TRBJ2-5
D: TRBD2
DNA: TGTGCCAGCAGCGGGACTAGAGGGGCCCAGTACTTC
CDR3: CASSGTRGAQYF

V: TRBV19
size: -
J: TRBJ1-1
D: -
DNA: TGTGCCAGTACGGAAGCGGGGGAATGGTACACTGAAGCTTTCTTT
CDR3: CASTEAGEWYTEAFF

V: TRBV4-1
size: -
J: TRBJ2-7
D: -
DNA: TGCGCCAGCAGCCAAGGGACTTCCTACGAGCAGTACTTC
CDR3: CASSQGTSYEQYF

V: TRBV7-9
size: once
J: TRBJ1-2
D: -
DNA: TGTGCCAGCAGCTTACAGGCCTATGGCTACACCTTC
CDR3: CASSLQAYGYTF

V: TRBV30
size: -
J: TRBJ1-1
D: -
DNA: TGTGCCTGGATTCCGGGACGCAGCGGGACTGAAGCTTTCTTT
CDR3: CAWIPGRSGTEAFF

V: TRBV7-2
size: once
J: TRBJ2-7
D: TRBD1
DNA: TGTGCCAGCACCACTAAGACAGGGGGAGCCTACGAGCAGTACTTC
CDR3: CASTTKTGGAYEQYF